This T cell receptor beta chain was recovered during a study of early T cells in non-severe SARS-CoV-2 infection. Trimming left V 3 bases short and J 3 bases short, with 13 bases between. This CDR3 is 15 amino acids long. Germline V gene data show CDR1 as SEHNR and CDR2 as FQNEAQ (reference sequence). Each CDR3 protein gets one entry after TCRdb re-called the 5' RACE reads with MiXCR. The table includes 60,000 to 75,000 distinct CDR3 sequences, roughly 11% detected once. This clonotype has just a few counts. Sequenced here: whole blood, sampled at baseline. V and J are TRBV7-9 and TRBJ2-3; the D gene could be TRBD1 or TRBD2 (5 bases each). The clonotype comes from an adult who was a healthcare worker with PCR-confirmed SARS-CoV-2 infection or an uninfected control (not recorded which). CDR3 nucleotides: TGTGCCAGCAGCTTTACCGTCGGGGCTACAGATACGCAGTATTTT. Translating it yields CASSFTVGATDTQYF.